This T cell receptor beta chain originates from a study of shared clonotypes between healthy human individuals. Study results and limitations: Relative to their counterparts shared across all four donors, non-shared clonotypes exhibited diminished generation probabilities.

The CDR3 is 15 amino acids. Per germline, CDR1 MNHEY and CDR2 SVGAGI. V shed 6 bases and J 7 bases; nucleotides not matched to a gene: 8. Several immunoSEQ plates held equal portions of the genomic DNA taken from each subset. Some 30,000 T cell genomes (around 200 ng DNA) went into each sorted-subset replicate. The repertoire was sequenced with immunoSEQ multiplex PCR; TCRdb's copy has only in-frame clones and lacks some. The table has about 2 million clones, 90% to 95% seen once. Remarks on this clone: As yet, its antigen is unknown.

Sequences were obtained from naive CD4+ T cells sorted from blood. As to subset: CD45RA+ positively selected. The chain is built from TRBV6-5 and TRBJ1-6; 8 bases agree with TRBD1. This receptor was identified in a man younger than 30 in good health. The CDR3 coding sequence is TGTGCCAGCAGGGGAGCTACAGGGGGGAATTCACCCCTCCACTTT. Residues: CASRGATGGNSPLHF.